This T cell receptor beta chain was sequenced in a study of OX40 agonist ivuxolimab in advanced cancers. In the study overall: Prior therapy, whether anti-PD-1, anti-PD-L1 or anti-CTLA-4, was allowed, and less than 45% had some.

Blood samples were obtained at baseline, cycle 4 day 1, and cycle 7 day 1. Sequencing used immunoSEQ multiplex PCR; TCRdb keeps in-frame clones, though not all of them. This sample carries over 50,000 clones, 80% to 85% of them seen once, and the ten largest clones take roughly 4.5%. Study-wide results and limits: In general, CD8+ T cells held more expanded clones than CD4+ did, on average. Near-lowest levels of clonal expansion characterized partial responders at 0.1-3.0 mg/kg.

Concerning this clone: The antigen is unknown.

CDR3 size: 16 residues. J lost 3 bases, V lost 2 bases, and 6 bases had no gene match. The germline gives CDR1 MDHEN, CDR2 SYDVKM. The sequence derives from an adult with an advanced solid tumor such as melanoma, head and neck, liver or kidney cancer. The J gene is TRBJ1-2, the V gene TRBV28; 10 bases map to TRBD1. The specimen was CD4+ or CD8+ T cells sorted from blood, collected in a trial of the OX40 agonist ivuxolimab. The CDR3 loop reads CASSLGTGDRDYGYTF. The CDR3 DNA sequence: TGTGCCAGCAGTTTAGGGACAGGGGATCGCGACTATGGCTACACCTTC.